Following are 19 T cell receptor beta chains from one sample sequenced in a study of tumour-infiltrating T cells in Burkitt lymphoma. Assay used: immunoSEQ multiplex PCR; TCRdb lists only in-frame clones, some missing. Of approximately 46,000 clones detected, roughly 30% appear once; the ten largest clones hold 2.9%. Source material: tumor tissue. These receptors came from a human donor with Burkitt lymphoma.

This chain links TRBV27 with TRBJ2-5; TRBD1 matches at 9 bases. Germline CDR1 MNHEY, CDR2 SMNVEV (reference sequence). This CDR3 has 14 amino acids. Losses at the gene ends were 4 bases for V and 4 bases for J; bases not matched to a gene: 4. CDR3 coding DNA: TGTGCCAGCAGTTGGGGGACAGGGATAGAGACCCAGTACTTC. It encodes CASSWGTGIETQYF.

The chain combines TRBV5-4 with TRBJ2-1, with D perhaps matching TRBD2 (7 bases). CDR3 length equals 15 residues. Germline V gene data show CDR1 as SGHNT and CDR2 as YYREEE (reference sequence). Trimming removed 2 bases at V and 3 bases at J, with 12 bases between. The CDR3 DNA follows: TGTGCCAGCAGCTTCGGGGGGCCAAACTACAATGAGCAGTTCTTC. Protein sequence: CASSFGGPNYNEQFF.

The CDR3 loop reads CASSQTARSSYEQYF. The CDR3 DNA reads TGCGCCAGCAGCCAAACGGCCCGGAGCTCCTACGAGCAGTACTTC. The chain links TRBV4-3 to TRBJ2-7; D unclear. Germline V gene lookup returns CDR1 LGHNA and CDR2 YSLEER. The CDR3 totals 15 residues. Trimming cost V 2 bases and J 0 bases, with 11 bases left between them.

The J gene is TRBJ1-2, the V gene TRBV7-8, with 10 bases that match TRBD1. V shed 5 bases, J shed 10 bases, and the junction held 7 bases outside the gene matches. Germline assignment: CDR1 SGHVS and CDR2 FQNEAQ. This CDR3 contains 13 residues. The CDR3: CASSTRDRGDYTF. The CDR3 bases are TGTGCCAGCAGCACCCGGGACAGGGGTGACTACACCTTC.

The V and J genes are TRBV5-4 and TRBJ1-1; D uncertain. CDR1 is SGHNT, CDR2 YYREEE, per germline (reference sequence). V was clipped by 1 base and J by 6 bases, with 19 bases between them. The length of the CDR3 is 16 residues. This CDR3 is CASSLSRGPGLAEAFF. The CDR3 coding sequence is TGTGCCAGCAGCTTGTCTCGGGGTCCTGGGTTGGCTGAAGCTTTCTTT.

This clone has just one count. The V and J genes are TRBV5-1 and TRBJ2-5; TRBD2 matches at 9 bases. Germline trimming cut 3 bases from V and 6 bases from J; bases unmatched to any gene: 12. CDR1 and CDR2 (germline): SGHRS, YFSETQ. This CDR3 contains 16 residues. The chain's CDR3 is CASSSGSGGPRKTQYF. The CDR3 DNA sequence: TGCGCCAGCAGCTCGGGTAGCGGGGGCCCAAGAAAGACCCAGTACTTC.

In its sample, this clone was seen a few times. This sequence joins TRBV21-1 and TRBJ1-5; no check of the table's D call, TRBD1, against the DNA was made. TRBV21-1 is a pseudogene. The CDR3 runs to 19 residues. In DNA, the CDR3 is TGTGCCAGCAGCAAAACCGGGACAGGGACATATTATAGCAATCAGCCCCAGCATTTT. Protein product: CASSKTGTGTYYSNQPQHF.

The J gene is TRBJ1-5, the V gene TRBV6-5; tentatively, D is TRBD1 (6 bases). CDR1 and CDR2 (germline): MNHEY, SVGAGI. The CDR3 sequence is 15 residues long. Between the trimmed V and J ends, which lost 2 bases and 5 bases, there was a span of 13 bases. CDR3 in amino acids: CASSYIRGRDQPQHF. In DNA form, the CDR3 reads TGTGCCAGCAGTTACATCAGGGGACGAGATCAGCCCCAGCATTTT.

This clone was counted a few times. V usage is TRBV7-9 and J usage is TRBJ2-1; D gene ambiguous. Germline-derived CDR1 and CDR2 are SEHNR and FQNEAQ (reference sequence). Trimming took off 6 bases at V and 9 bases at J, with 24 bases between the two ends. The CDR3 contains 16 residues. The CDR3 DNA is TGTGCCAGCAGGACCCCCCCGCGGCTTAGCCCGAGTGAGCAGTTCTTC. This sequence encodes CASRTPPRLSPSEQFF.

The V and J genes are TRBV29-1 and TRBJ2-2; no reliable D call. Germline lookup yields CDR1 SQVTM and CDR2 ANQGSEA. The CDR3 extends over 14 amino acids. V was shortened by 3 bases and J by 2 bases, with 10 bases between the two germline ends. CDR3: CSVEVADNTGELFF. The CDR3 nucleotides read TGCAGCGTTGAGGTCGCGGATAACACCGGGGAGCTGTTTTTT.

This clone was seen a handful of times. The chain has TRBV11-2 and TRBJ1-2, with a tentative D call TRBD1 (6 bases). Germline CDR1 is SGHAT and CDR2 is FQNNGV. Trimming removed 2 bases from V and 8 bases from J, with 18 bases in between. This CDR3 spans 15 amino acids. In DNA form, the CDR3 reads TGTGCCAGCAGCTTACCGGGGGGCGTTTCCGCGGGCTACACCTTC. Its translation is CASSLPGGVSAGYTF.

This chain's CDR3 is CASSMGVSEKLFF. The CDR3 region has the DNA TGTGCCAGTAGTATGGGTGTGTCCGAAAAACTGTTTTTT. V is TRBV19 and J is TRBJ1-4; D call uncertain. The CDR3 sequence is 13 residues long. Trimming stripped 3 bases from V and 8 bases from J, with 10 bases between. From germline, CDR1 is LNHDA and CDR2 SQIVND (reference sequence).

This clone was picked up a small number of times. V gene TRBV6-6 combines with J gene TRBJ2-1; possible D gene TRBD1, 5 bases. This CDR3 region has 12 residues. Germline V gene sequence: CDR1 MNHNY, CDR2 SVGAGI (reference sequence). Trimming removed 6 bases from V and 10 bases from J, with 13 bases in between. The CDR3 sequence: CASSSQNREQFF. The CDR3 coding sequence is TGTGCCAGCAGCTCCCAGAACAGGGAGCAGTTCTTC.

The chain carries TRBV27 and TRBJ1-2; 10 bases line up with TRBD1. The ends lost 6 bases at V and 5 bases at J; junction bases unmatched: 6. Germline V lookup: CDR1 MNHEY, CDR2 SMNVEV (reference sequence). The CDR3 runs 14 residues. CDR3 sequence: CASRGQGEGYGYTF. The CDR3 DNA reads as TGTGCCAGCAGAGGACAGGGGGAGGGTTATGGCTACACCTTC.

This clone has a handful of counts. The rearrangement joins TRBV19 to TRBJ1-1; tentatively, D is TRBD1 (5 bases). In germline, CDR1 is LNHDA, CDR2 SQIVND (reference sequence). Trimming cost V 7 bases and J 4 bases, with 13 bases left between them. The CDR3 covers 13 residues. The DNA of the CDR3 is TGTGCCAGTACGAGCAGGGTTGGCACTGAAGCTTTCTTT. Residues: CASTSRVGTEAFF.

This chain connects TRBV5-4 to TRBJ2-3; D may be TRBD1 or TRBD2 (5 bases each). The germline V gene encodes CDR1 SGHNT and CDR2 YYREEE (reference sequence). The CDR3 contains 13 residues. V lost 0 bases, J lost 5 bases, and 7 bases lay in between. CDR3 nucleotide sequence: TGTGCCAGCAGCTTGGCTGGGGGAGATACGCAGTATTTT. Protein sequence: CASSLAGGDTQYF.

The table lists this clone with a few counts. This rearrangement joins TRBV10-3 to TRBJ2-7; 9 positions match TRBD1. The germline V gene encodes CDR1 ENHRY and CDR2 SYGVKD. CDR3 length: 14 residues. V shed 2 bases, J shed 6 bases, and the junction held 5 bases outside the gene matches. CDR3 in amino acids: CAISEGGQGSEQYF. Here the CDR3 DNA reads TGTGCCATCAGTGAGGGGGGACAGGGAAGCGAGCAGTACTTC.

In its sample, this clone was seen once. This chain uses TRBV29-1 with TRBJ1-4, with D perhaps TRBD1 (6 bases). Per germline, CDR1 SQVTM and CDR2 ANQGSEA. This CDR3 spans 13 amino acids. Trimming took off 6 bases at V and 4 bases at J, with 12 bases between the two ends. The chain's CDR3 is CSVLTGLNEKLFF. The CDR3, as DNA: TGCAGCGTGCTGACAGGCCTTAATGAAAAACTGTTTTTT.

This chain connects TRBV7-9 to TRBJ1-2; D ambiguous. From germline, CDR1 is SEHNR and CDR2 FQNEAQ (reference sequence). The CDR3 spans 13 residues. Trimming left V 3 bases short and J 3 bases short, with 8 bases between. CDR3 in amino acids: CASSFDPDYGYTF. CDR3 nucleotide sequence: TGTGCCAGCAGCTTCGACCCCGACTATGGCTACACCTTC.